The clone carrying this T cell receptor (beta chain) was observed many times. Its matching antigen is unknown. These data belong to a study of regulatory T cells in long-lasting Graves disease. Germline CDR1 and CDR2: MDHEN and SYDVKM. Trimming stripped 6 bases from V and 0 bases from J, with 14 bases between. This CDR3 has 15 amino acids. Study-wide findings and caveats: With approximately 2,500 shared public clonotypes, persistent patients exceeded new patients, who shared roughly 920. Researchers examined only peripheral blood and not thyroid tissue.

Assembly of TCR beta libraries relied on iRepertoire HTBI primers together with Arm-PCR of CDR3 regions. TCRdb re-derived calls from the multiplex PCR reads in MiXCR, one entry per CDR3 protein. The top ten hold 6.5% to 8% of the sample, which has roughly 500,000 distinct CDR3 sequences, around 21% seen once. The sample's time point: persistent/refractory GD, antithyroid drugs over 5 years with positive TRAb. Researchers made the TCR library from RNA that was extracted from PBMCs. Patients with Graves' disease were diagnosed by American Thyroid Association guidelines. The patient group derived from an endocrinology department in Xi'an, China.

The clonotype originates from a female donor with Graves disease. V and J are TRBV28 and TRBJ1-2, with D possibly being TRBD1 (5 bases). The sample in question was peripheral blood mononuclear cells (PBMCs), obtained when the disease was refractory, from a patient treated with antithyroid drugs. CDR3 DNA: TGTGCCAGCAGGCCTGGGACGGGAACTAACTATGGCTACACCTTC. Amino acid sequence: CASRPGTGTNYGYTF.